This TCR beta chain derives from a study of TIL therapy for anti-PD-1-resistant metastatic lung cancer. This clone was recorded a few times. The CDR3 loop spans 12 amino acids. Germline CDR1 SQVTM, CDR2 ANQGSEA. This was the immunoSEQ v3 assay. The table came from immunoSEQ multiplex PCR; TCRdb's copy has only in-frame clones and leaves some out. This sample has under 65,000 clones, with more than 80% found just once. The time point denotes: pre-treatment sample, taken before nivolumab and TIL therapy. The sample consisted of blood, taken at baseline. V is TRBV29-1 and J is TRBJ2-1; TRBD1 is a possible D gene (6 bases). This receptor was taken from a person aged 25 to 85 with non-small cell lung cancer. In DNA form, the CDR3 reads TGCATGTCACGAGGGGGCTACAATGAGCAGTTCTTC. Translation gives CMSRGGYNEQFF.